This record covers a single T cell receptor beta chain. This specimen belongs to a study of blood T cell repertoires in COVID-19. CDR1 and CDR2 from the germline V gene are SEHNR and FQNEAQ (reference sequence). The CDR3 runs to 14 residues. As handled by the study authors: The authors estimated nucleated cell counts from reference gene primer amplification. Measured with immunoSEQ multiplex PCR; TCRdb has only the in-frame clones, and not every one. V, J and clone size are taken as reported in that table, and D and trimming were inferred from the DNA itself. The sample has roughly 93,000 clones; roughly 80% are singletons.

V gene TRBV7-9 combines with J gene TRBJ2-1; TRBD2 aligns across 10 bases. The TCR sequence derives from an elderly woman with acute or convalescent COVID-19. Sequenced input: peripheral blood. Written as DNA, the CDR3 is TGTATGAGTTCCCGGACTAGCGGACACAATGAGCAGTTCTTC. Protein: CMSSRTSGHNEQFF.